The entry below gives a single TCR beta chain sequence along with its context. The PCR was carried out with 60 Vbeta primers and 13 Jbeta primers. The repertoire was sequenced with immunoSEQ multiplex PCR; TCRdb's copy has only in-frame clones and lacks some. The data show 95,000 to 150,000 clones, roughly 80% seen once. The CDR3 is 15 residues long. V shed 10 bases and J 2 bases; nucleotides not matched to a gene: 10. Germline V gives CDR1 SEHNR, CDR2 FQNEAQ (reference sequence). This entry belongs to a study of cytomegalovirus exposure and HLA in healthy donors. V is TRBV7-9 and J is TRBJ2-3; TRBD2 aligns across 9 bases. The sequenced sample was PBMCs. The source is a man under 40 in good health and CMV-seronegative. CDR3 sequence (DNA): TGTGCCAAGGCGGGGGGGAGAGACTTCACAGATACGCAGTATTTT. Protein: CAKAGGRDFTDTQYF.